Each of the 19 T cell receptor beta chains below was sequenced from the same sample in a study of blood T cell repertoires in COVID-19. Only in-frame clones appear in the TCRdb table, and some are missing; sequencing was by immunoSEQ multiplex PCR. The sample consists of 250,000 to 350,000 clones, about nine tenths of them appearing once. The sequencing sample was made of peripheral blood. The receptors here all came from a woman between 50 and 59 years old who had recovered from COVID-19.

The rearrangement uses TRBV2 and TRBJ1-2; D is uncertain. The V gene's germline CDR1 is SNHLY and CDR2 FYNNEI. Trimming shortened V by 4 bases and J by 6 bases, and 9 bases separated the two germline ends. CDR3 length: 12 residues. CDR3 sequence reads: CASSGGFDGYTF. CDR3 nucleotides: TGTGCCAGCAGTGGAGGGTTCGATGGCTACACCTTC.

The sample holds a few counts of this clone. The chain employs TRBV18 and TRBJ2-7, with D possibly TRBD1 on 6 matching bases. The CDR3 covers 14 residues. V lost 2 bases, J lost 3 bases, and 11 bases lay in between. The germline V gene has CDR1 KGHSH and CDR2 LQKENI. The CDR3 nucleotides read TGTGCCAGCTCACCAGGACAGTCCCTCTACGAGCAGTACTTC. Translation: CASSPGQSLYEQYF.

The CDR3 nucleotides read TGTGCCAGCAGCATACTAGCGAGGAGCTCCTACGAGCAGTACTTC. Its protein product is CASSILARSSYEQYF. V usage is TRBV5-5 and J usage is TRBJ2-7; TRBD2 agrees at 7 bases. V shed 4 bases, J shed 0 bases, and the junction held 7 bases outside the gene matches. The germline CDR1 and CDR2 sequences are SGHKS and YYEKEE (reference sequence). The length of the CDR3 is 15 residues.

This chain joins TRBV28 and TRBJ1-1, with TRBD1 as a possible D gene (5 bases). Germline CDR1 is MDHEN and CDR2 is SYDVKM. The V end was cut by 10 bases, the J end by 3 bases, with 21 bases between. The length of the CDR3 is 15 residues. The CDR3 here is CATHPVRGLDTEAFF. CDR3 nucleotides: TGTGCCACACACCCGGTAAGGGGATTGGACACTGAAGCTTTCTTT. The variable domain in full, with the rest retrieved from reference TRBV28 and TRBJ1-1, is DVKVTQSSRYLVKRTGEKVFLECVQDMDHENMFWYRQDPGLGLRLIYFSYDVKMKEKGDIPEGYSVSREKKERFSLILESASTNQTSMYLCATHPVRGLDTEAFFGQGTRLTVV.

CDR3 DNA sequence: TGCGCCAGCAGCCTTAACCGACTAGCGGGGGGCACAGATACGCAGTATTTT. Translation: CASSLNRLAGGTDTQYF. This chain links TRBV5-1 with TRBJ2-3; 12 bases are a match to TRBD2. Germline V gene data show CDR1 as SGHRS and CDR2 as YFSETQ. CDR3 size: 17 residues. V trimming: 4 bases; J trimming: 1 base; junction bases outside the gene matches: 7.

This sequence joins TRBV15 and TRBJ1-2, with D tentatively TRBD1 (6 bases). V lost 4 bases to trimming and J lost 0 bases, with 12 bases between them. Germline V lookup: CDR1 LNHNV, CDR2 YYDKDF (reference sequence). The CDR3 is 15 residues long. The CDR3 sequence is CATSISRGSNYGYTF. The CDR3 DNA follows: TGTGCCACCAGCATAAGCAGGGGTTCTAACTATGGCTACACCTTC.

The CDR3 is CASSLTGGPDEQFF. The CDR3 DNA sequence: TGCGCCAGCAGCTTGACGGGAGGGCCCGATGAGCAGTTCTTC. The chain is built from TRBV5-1 and TRBJ2-1, with TRBD2 matching over 8 bases. Trimming removed 1 base from V and 8 bases from J; junction bases left unmatched: 5. Germline V CDR1 and CDR2: SGHRS, YFSETQ. This CDR3 contains 14 residues.

This clone was seen just once. The J gene is TRBJ1-3, the V gene TRBV9; 9 bases map to TRBD1. Germline CDR1 SGDLS, CDR2 YYNGEE. The V segment lost 2 bases and the J segment 5 bases; nucleotides outside the gene matches: 2. The CDR3 loop spans 14 amino acids. The CDR3 spells CASSVGQGRNTIYF. For the CDR3, the DNA is TGTGCCAGCAGCGTGGGACAGGGTCGAAACACCATATATTTT.

The genes are TRBV19 and TRBJ1-6; the D gene is possibly TRBD1 (6 bases). Trimming shortened V by 4 bases and J by 8 bases, and 9 bases separated the two germline ends. CDR1 and CDR2 (germline): LNHDA, SQIVND (reference sequence). The CDR3 extends over 13 amino acids. The CDR3 DNA is TGTGCCAGTAGTAGCGGACAGTATTCACCCCTCCACTTT. Translation gives CASSSGQYSPLHF. Full variable domain (remainder filled in from reference TRBV19 and TRBJ1-6): DGGITQSPKYLFRKEGQNVTLSCEQNLNHDAMYWYRQDPGQGLRLIYYSQIVNDFQKGDIAEGYSVSREKKESFPLTVTSAQKNPTAFYLCASSSGQYSPLHFGNGTRLTVT.

The chain is built from TRBV19 and TRBJ1-5; D unclear. Trimming removed 7 bases from V and 6 bases from J, with 19 bases in between. Germline CDR1 reads LNHDA; CDR2 reads SQIVND (reference sequence). There are 15 residues in the CDR3. The CDR3 sequence: CASIQPGSWGQPQHF. CDR3 nucleotide sequence: TGTGCCAGTATTCAACCGGGATCTTGGGGTCAGCCCCAGCATTTT.

The V and J genes are TRBV18 and TRBJ1-6; possibly TRBD1 for D (6 bases). Germline V gives CDR1 KGHSH, CDR2 LQKENI. CDR3 length: 15 amino acids. Deletions cut 6 bases from V and 10 bases from J, with 19 bases between. In nucleotides, the CDR3 is TGTGCCAGCTCCCGCTTGCAGGGGAAGGGATCACCCCTCCACTTT. Translating gives CASSRLQGKGSPLHF.

This chain uses TRBV30 with TRBJ2-2, with 7 bases identical to TRBD1. The germline V gene has CDR1 GTSNPN and CDR2 SVGIG (reference sequence). V gave up 0 bases and J gave up 7 bases; unmatched junction bases: 5. The CDR3 has 14 amino acids. The chain's CDR3 is CAWSVKGASGELFF. CDR3 nucleotide sequence: TGTGCCTGGAGTGTCAAGGGGGCAAGCGGGGAGCTGTTTTTT. The full variable domain, in which reference TRBV30 and TRBJ2-2 provide the parts outside the CDR3, is SQTIHQWPATLVQPVGSPLSLECTVEGTSNPNLYWYRQAAGRGLQLLFYSVGIGQISSEVPQNLSASRPQDRQFILSSKKLLLSDSGFYLCAWSVKGASGELFFGEGSRLTVL.

The chain links TRBV5-6 to TRBJ1-2; 7 bases agree with TRBD1. Germline V CDR1 and CDR2: SGHDT, YYEEEE. CDR3 size: 14 residues. Germline trimming cut 0 bases from V and 2 bases from J; bases unmatched to any gene: 1. CDR3 protein: CASSLARGNYGYTF. In DNA, the CDR3 is TGTGCCAGCAGCTTGGCCAGGGGGAACTATGGCTACACCTTC.

The chain uses TRBV21-1 and TRBJ1-2; the table assigns TRBD1, which was not confirmed against the DNA. TRBV21-1 counts as a pseudogene. The CDR3 loop spans 15 amino acids. The chain's CDR3 is CASRWGLQGNYGYTF. The CDR3 DNA reads as TGTGCCAGCCGTTGGGGATTACAGGGGAACTATGGCTACACCTTC.

The chain uses TRBV5-1 and TRBJ2-3, with 9 nucleotides matching TRBD1. This CDR3 has 14 residues. J lost 6 bases, V lost 4 bases, and 6 bases had no gene match. Germline CDR1 and CDR2: SGHRS and YFSETQ. The CDR3 loop is CASSGTGGVDTQYF. CDR3 nucleotide sequence: TGCGCCAGCAGCGGAACAGGGGGCGTCGATACGCAGTATTTT.

With regard to this clone: Relative to the germline gene, one junction end is altered; a read error may explain this. This chain joins TRBV10-2 and TRBJ2-7, with 7 bases matching TRBD1. The germline CDR1 and CDR2 sequences are WSHSY and SAAADI. The CDR3 extends over 11 amino acids. This chain's CDR3 is CASSESGTEDF. The CDR3 coding sequence is TGCGCCAGCAGTGAATCCGGGACAGAGGACTTC.

The chain couples TRBV7-2 to TRBJ1-6; no reliable D call. The V and J ends lost 6 bases and 6 bases respectively, with 18 bases between them. The CDR3 length is 16 residues. Germline V gene data show CDR1 as SGHTA and CDR2 as FQGNSA. DNA for the CDR3: TGTGCCAGCAGGCAGGATTCAGGCTTACTTAATTCACCCCTCCACTTT. It codes for CASRQDSGLLNSPLHF.

V is TRBV5-5 and J is TRBJ2-1; TRBD1 agrees at 8 bases. The trim removed 2 bases at V and 7 bases at J, leaving 17 bases unmatched. Germline V lookup: CDR1 SGHKS, CDR2 YYEKEE (reference sequence). The CDR3 extends over 18 amino acids. CDR3 in DNA: TGTGCCAGCAGCTTTTTTCGCCGGCAACAGGGGGATCGGAATGAGCAGTTCTTC. Translated: CASSFFRRQQGDRNEQFF.

The chain employs TRBV5-6 and TRBJ1-3; D is uncertain. The CDR3 loop spans 15 amino acids. From germline, CDR1 is SGHDT and CDR2 YYEEEE. Trimming shortened V by 6 bases and J by 9 bases, and 22 bases separated the two germline ends. The chain's CDR3 is CASTSGSGVRSTIYF. The CDR3 bases are TGTGCCAGCACCTCGGGGTCCGGGGTTAGGAGCACCATATATTTT.